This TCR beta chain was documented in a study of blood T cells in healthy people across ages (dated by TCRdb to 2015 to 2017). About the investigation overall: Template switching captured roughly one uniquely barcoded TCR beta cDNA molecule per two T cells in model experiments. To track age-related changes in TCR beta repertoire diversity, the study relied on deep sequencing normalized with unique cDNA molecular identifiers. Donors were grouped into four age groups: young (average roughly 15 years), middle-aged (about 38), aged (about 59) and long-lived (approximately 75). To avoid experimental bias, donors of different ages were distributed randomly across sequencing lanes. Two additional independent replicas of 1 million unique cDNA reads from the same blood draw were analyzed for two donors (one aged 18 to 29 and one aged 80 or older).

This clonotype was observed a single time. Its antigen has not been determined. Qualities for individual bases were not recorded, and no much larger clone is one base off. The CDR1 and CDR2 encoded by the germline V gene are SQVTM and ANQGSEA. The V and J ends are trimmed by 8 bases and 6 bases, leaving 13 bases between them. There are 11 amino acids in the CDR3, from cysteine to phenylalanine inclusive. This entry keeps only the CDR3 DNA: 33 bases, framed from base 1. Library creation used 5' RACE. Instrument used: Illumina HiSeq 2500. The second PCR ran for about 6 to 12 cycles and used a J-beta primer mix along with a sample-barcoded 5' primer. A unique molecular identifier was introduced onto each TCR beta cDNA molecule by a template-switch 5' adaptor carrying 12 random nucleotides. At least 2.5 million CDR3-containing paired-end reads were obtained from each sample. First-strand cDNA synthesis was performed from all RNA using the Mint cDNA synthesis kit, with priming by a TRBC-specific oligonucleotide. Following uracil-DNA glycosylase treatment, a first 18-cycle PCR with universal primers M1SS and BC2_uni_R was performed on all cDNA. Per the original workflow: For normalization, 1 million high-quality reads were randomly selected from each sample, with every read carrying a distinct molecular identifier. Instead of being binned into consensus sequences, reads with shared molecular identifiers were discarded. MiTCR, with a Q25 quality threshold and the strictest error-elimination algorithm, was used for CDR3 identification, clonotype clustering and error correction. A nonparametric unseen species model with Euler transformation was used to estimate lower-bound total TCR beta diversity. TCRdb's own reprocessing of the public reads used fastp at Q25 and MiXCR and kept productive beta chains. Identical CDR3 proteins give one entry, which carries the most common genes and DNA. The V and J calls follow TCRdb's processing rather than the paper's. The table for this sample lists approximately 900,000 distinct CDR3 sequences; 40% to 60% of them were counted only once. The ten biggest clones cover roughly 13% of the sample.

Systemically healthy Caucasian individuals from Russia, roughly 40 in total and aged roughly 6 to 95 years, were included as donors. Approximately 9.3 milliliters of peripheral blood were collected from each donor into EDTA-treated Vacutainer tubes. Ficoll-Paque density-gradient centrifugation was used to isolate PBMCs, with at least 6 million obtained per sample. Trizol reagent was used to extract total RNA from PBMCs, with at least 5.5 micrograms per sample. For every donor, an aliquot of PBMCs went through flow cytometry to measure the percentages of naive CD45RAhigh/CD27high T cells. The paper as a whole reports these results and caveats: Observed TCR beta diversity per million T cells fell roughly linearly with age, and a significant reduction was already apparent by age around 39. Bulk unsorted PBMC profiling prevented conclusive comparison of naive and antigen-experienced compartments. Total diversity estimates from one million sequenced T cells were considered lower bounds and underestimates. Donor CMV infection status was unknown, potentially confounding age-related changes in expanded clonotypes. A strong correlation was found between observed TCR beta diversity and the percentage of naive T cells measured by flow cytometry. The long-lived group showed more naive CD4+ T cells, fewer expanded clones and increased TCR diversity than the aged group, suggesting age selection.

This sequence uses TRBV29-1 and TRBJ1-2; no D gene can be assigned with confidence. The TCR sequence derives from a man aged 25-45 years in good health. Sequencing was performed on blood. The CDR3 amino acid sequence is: CSPFPRDGYTF. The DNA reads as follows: TGCAGCCCCTTTCCGAGGGATGGCTACACCTTC.